This T cell receptor (beta chain) is from a study of beta chain features in type 1 diabetes. Across the whole study: Cell yields, gender and age were comparable in patients and healthy donors. Study-level results: All four CD4+ subsets of Type 1 diabetes patients contained TCRB CDR3s that were moderately but significantly shorter.

Comments on this clone: Its matching antigen is unknown. This same CDR3 is encoded by further DNA sequences in the sample.

V lost 4 bases and J 4 bases, leaving 7 bases between the germline ends. This CDR3 has 12 residues. Germline CDR1 reads SNHLY; CDR2 reads FYNNEI. The isolated RNA, all of it, was reverse transcribed, so expressed TCRB transcripts were what got sequenced. Clones were read by immunoSEQ multiplex PCR, and TCRdb kept only the in-frame ones, dropping some. The sample has 900,000 or so clones; 15% to 20% are singletons. This chain connects TRBV2 to TRBJ1-2; D not resolved. The TCR originated in a woman between 18 and 30 years old in good health. The sequenced sample was naive CD4+ T cells from blood. CDR3: CASSGQLYGYTF. DNA of the CDR3: TGTGCCAGCAGTGGGCAACTCTATGGCTACACCTTC.